The 5 T cell receptor beta chains given below trace back to one sample, sequenced in a study of PD-L1 blockade in urothelial cancer (TCRdb year 2017). The library was made by the immunoSEQ multiplex PCR assay. TCRdb took over this immuneACCESS table, retaining in-frame rearrangements with V and J assigned. Such tables are incomplete; in checked studies, under half of the missing clones stem from an unresolved V gene, and the remainder is unexplained. The sample records fewer than 35,000 clones, roughly 80% of which are singletons. Jointly, the top ten make up approximately 2.1% of the sample. The sample was PBMCs, taken around atezolizumab (anti-PD-L1) treatment. The receptor source for this set is a man between 45 and 60 years old with urothelial cancer.

V and J are TRBV7-2 and TRBJ1-6; TRBD1 might be the D (5 bases). This CDR3 region has 12 residues. Germline values: CDR1 SGHTA, CDR2 FQGNSA. V lost 5 bases and J lost 15, with 14 bases in between. Here the CDR3 DNA reads TGTGCCAGCAGCCCCTACTTAGGGGACCTCCACTTT. Translating gives CASSPYLGDLHF.

The rearrangement joins TRBV6-6 to TRBJ1-2, with D possibly TRBD1 on 5 matching bases. In germline, CDR1 is MNHNY, CDR2 SVGAGI (reference sequence). The CDR3 extends over 14 amino acids. Trimming took 0 bases from V and 7 from J, leaving 12 bases between them. CDR3 protein: CASSYSRVGTGYTF. For the CDR3, the DNA is TGTGCCAGCAGTTACTCCAGGGTCGGTACTGGCTACACCTTC.

This clone was detected only once. This rearrangement joins TRBV2 to TRBJ1-6, with a possible D match to TRBD1 (6 bases). CDR1 is SNHLY, CDR2 FYNNEI, per germline. V was clipped by 8 bases and J by 0 bases, with 17 bases between them. The CDR3 loop spans 17 amino acids. The CDR3: CASCLRGGLSYNSPLHF. Written as DNA, the CDR3 is TGTGCCAGCTGTCTAAGGGGGGGCCTCTCCTATAATTCACCCCTCCACTTT.

In its sample, this clone is medium-sized. The chain employs TRBV7-2 and TRBJ1-5, with 10 bases fitting TRBD1. The length of the CDR3 is 15 residues. Trimming took 5 bases from V and 6 from J; bases not matched to a gene: 7. In germline, CDR1 is SGHTA, CDR2 FQGNSA. CDR3 amino acids: CASSPGTGEGQPQHF. As DNA, the CDR3 is TGTGCCAGCAGCCCAGGGACAGGGGAGGGTCAGCCCCAGCATTTT.

The V gene is TRBV5-1, the J gene TRBJ2-5; a possible D gene is TRBD2 (5 bases). This CDR3 spans 14 amino acids. The germline V and J ends were trimmed by 4 bases and 3 bases, with 13 bases remaining between them. Germline V gene data show CDR1 as SGHRS and CDR2 as YFSETQ. DNA of the CDR3: TGCGCCAGCAGCGCCGGGAATCATGAAGAGACCCAGTACTTC. It encodes CASSAGNHEETQYF.